This section outlines one T cell receptor (beta chain) sequence together with its context. As yet, its antigen is unknown. This specimen comes from a study of healthy donors' naive CD4 and CD8 T cells. On the study more broadly: For TCR alpha, new primers spanned all functional IMGT alpha genes.

Study results and limitations: Reportedly, most V and J gene segments showed naive CD4+ versus CD8+ bias. Bias from naive T cell homeostatic proliferation was not addressed.

The CDR3 is made up of 13 amino acids. Trimming removed 6 bases at V and 0 bases at J, with 8 bases between. The germline CDR1 and CDR2 sequences are LNHDA and SQIVND (reference sequence). Each TCR library used around 500 ng of total RNA and a linear amplification protocol. TCRdb reanalysed the reads using MiXCR and keeps one entry per CDR3 protein. The data contain around 200,000 distinct CDR3 sequences, about 76% of them singletons. This chain links TRBV19 with TRBJ1-1; D ambiguous. The sequence derives from a pool of human donors in good health; the sample pools cells from several healthy donors. The sample was naive CD4+ and CD8+ T cells sorted from blood, pooled from several donors. CDR3 in DNA: TGTGCCAGTAGGCCGAGGGTGAACACTGAAGCTTTCTTT. Translating it yields CASRPRVNTEAFF.